This is a list of T cell receptor beta chains from one sample in a study of cytomegalovirus exposure and HLA in healthy donors. Assay used: immunoSEQ multiplex PCR; TCRdb lists only in-frame clones, some missing. The sample has 200,000 to 250,000 clones; around 89% are singletons. Material for sequencing was PBMCs. Receptors originate from a woman between 18 and 29 years old in good health and CMV-seronegative. Each CDR3 is given with its conserved first and last residue. D genes are given only for firm matches. A row's size may be missing; if present it is once, few, many or a size class.

d_call,j_call,v_call,clone_size,cdr3_nt,cdr3_aa
.,TRBJ2-5,TRBV9,.,TGTGCCAGCAGCGTAGATTCTGGAGGGATTGAGACCCAGTACTTC,CASSVDSGGIETQYF
.,TRBJ1-1,TRBV4-1,.,TGCGCCAGCAGCCAAGAAGGGGGGGCGATTTACACTGAGGCTTTCTTT,CASSQEGGAIYTEAFF
.,TRBJ1-1,TRBV4-1,once,TGCGCCAGCAGCCAAATTGGCAGGATGGACACTGAAGCTTTCTTT,CASSQIGRMDTEAFF
.,TRBJ1-1,TRBV29-1,.,TGCAGCGTTGACCCGAGCGACCACGAAAACACTGAAGCTTTCTTT,CSVDPSDHENTEAFF
.,TRBJ1-3,TRBV7-8,.,TGTGCCAGCAGCCTTAAACACAGGGCAGAGGCTTCTTTATCTGGAAACACCATATATTTT,CASSLKHRAEASLSGNTIYF
.,TRBJ1-1,TRBV5-1,.,TGCGCCAGCAGCTCAGGGATCCCGGGGGTTAACACTGAAGCTTTCTTT,CASSSGIPGVNTEAFF
TRBD1,TRBJ1-1,TRBV18,.,TGTGCCAGCTCACCCAGTACAGGGGGCACTGAAGCTTTCTTT,CASSPSTGGTEAFF
.,TRBJ1-2,TRBV5-6,.,TGTGCCAGCAGCTTCGGGGAGGAAACCGGCTACACCTTC,CASSFGEETGYTF
.,TRBJ2-2,TRBV5-1,few,TGCGCCAGCAGCTTGGCCCCTAGGAACACCGGGGAGCTGTTTTTT,CASSLAPRNTGELFF
TRBD1,TRBJ1-2,TRBV10-3,once,TGTGCCATCTACAGCCGGGACAGGGGGGACTATGGCTACACCTTC,CAIYSRDRGDYGYTF
.,TRBJ2-7,TRBV4-2,.,TGTGCCAGCAGCCAAGTGGGCGGGACTTCCTACGAGCAGTACTTC,CASSQVGGTSYEQYF
.,TRBJ1-3,TRBV4-3,once,TGCGCCAGCAGCCAAGATCTCGCTGGAAACACCATATATTTT,CASSQDLAGNTIYF
TRBD1,TRBJ2-1,TRBV7-9,.,TGTGCCAGCAGCCCGGCCGGGACAGGGGACAATGAGCAGTTCTTC,CASSPAGTGDNEQFF
.,TRBJ1-2,TRBV25-1,.,TGTGCCAGCAGTGACCACAACGCGGGTCCCACCTATGGCTACACCTTC,CASSDHNAGPTYGYTF
.,TRBJ1-1,TRBV6-5,.,TGTGCCAGCAGTTACGTCGGGATGGCTTTCTTT,CASSYVGMAFF
.,TRBJ2-3,TRBV5-6,.,TGTGCCAGCAGCTTGACCACGGTAGCAGATACGCAGTATTTT,CASSLTTVADTQYF
.,TRBJ1-2,TRBV5-1,.,TGCGCCAGCAGCTTGGAACAGGGTAGCGGCTACACCTTC,CASSLEQGSGYTF
.,TRBJ2-1,TRBV9,.,TGTGCCAGCAGCGCCGTCCGGCGGCCCATCTACAATGAGCAGTTCTTC,CASSAVRRPIYNEQFF
.,TRBJ2-5,TRBV7-9,.,TGTTCCAGCAGCTTAGTTTTGGGCTGGTTCCAAGAGACCCAGTACTTC,CSSSLVLGWFQETQYF
.,TRBJ2-7,TRBV27,once,TGTGCCAGCAGTTTATGGTCCAGCGGGCCGACGTACTTC,CASSLWSSGPTYF
TRBD1,TRBJ1-2,TRBV4-1,.,TGCGCCAGCAGCCGACAGGGAAGGTATGGCTACACCTTC,CASSRQGRYGYTF
.,TRBJ1-1,TRBV6-5,.,TGTGCCAGCAGTCGGAACACTGAAGCTTTCTTT,CASSRNTEAFF
.,TRBJ1-1,TRBV9,few,TGTGCCAGCAGCCCCGCTTATGGCGAGGGAAGGGCTGAAGCTTTCTTT,CASSPAYGEGRAEAFF
TRBD1,TRBJ1-2,TRBV4-1,.,TGCGCCAGCAGCCTTGGGACAGGAATTAACTATGGCTACACCTTC,CASSLGTGINYGYTF
TRBD1,TRBJ1-4,TRBV10-2,.,TGCGCCAGCAATAAGACAGGGGACGTGAGTGAAAAACTGTTTTTT,CASNKTGDVSEKLFF
TRBD1,TRBJ2-2,TRBV7-6,.,TGTGCCAGCAGCCAGGGGGCGGCCACCGGGGAGCTGTTTTTT,CASSQGAATGELFF
.,TRBJ2-1,TRBV9,.,TGTGCCAGCAGCGTTGTGTCTGAGCTGTATGAGCAGTTCTTC,CASSVVSELYEQFF
.,TRBJ1-2,TRBV5-1,.,TGCGCCAGCAGCTTGGCCCAGAGAGGGTATGGCTACACCTTC,CASSLAQRGYGYTF
TRBD2,TRBJ2-1,TRBV7-6,.,TGTGCCAGCAGCTTATCGGGGGGGTTAGGTGTCCTGGGGCAGTTCTTC,CASSLSGGLGVLGQFF
.,TRBJ1-2,TRBV7-8,.,TGTGCCAGCAGCTCAGACAAGTCCTATGGCTACACCTTC,CASSSDKSYGYTF
TRBD1,TRBJ2-2,TRBV7-8,.,TGTGCCAGCAGCCCTGGACAGGCCCTCTGGGGCGGGGAGCTGTTTTTT,CASSPGQALWGGELFF
TRBD2,TRBJ2-3,TRBV5-1,.,TGCGCCAGCAGCTCGGAAGCGGGGCTTTTTACAGATACGCAGTATTTT,CASSSEAGLFTDTQYF
TRBD1,TRBJ1-5,TRBV10-3,.,TGTGCCATCAGTCGGGACAGCTCAAATCAGCCCCAGCATTTT,CAISRDSSNQPQHF
TRBD1,TRBJ2-7,TRBV6-1,.,TGTGCCAGCACTACCTGGCGAGGGGGCACCTACGAGCAGTACTTC,CASTTWRGGTYEQYF
TRBD2,TRBJ2-1,TRBV4-3,.,TGCGCCAGCAGCCATTCAGCGGGAGGGCCCCATGAGCAGTTCTTC,CASSHSAGGPHEQFF
TRBD1,TRBJ1-2,TRBV18,.,TGTGCCAGCTCGCAACAGGGGGAAAAAGCGGGTGGCTACACCTTC,CASSQQGEKAGGYTF
.,TRBJ1-5,TRBV6-1,.,TGTGCCAGCAGTGTATTACGGCGGTCCAATCAGCCCCAGCATTTT,CASSVLRRSNQPQHF
.,TRBJ1-2,TRBV18,.,TGTGCCAGCTCACCACGGGAGGCCTCTAACTATGGCTATACCTTC,CASSPREASNYGYTF
TRBD2,TRBJ2-7,TRBV5-1,.,TGCGCCAGCAGGTCGACTAGCGGGGTCTCCTACGAGCAGTACTTC,CASRSTSGVSYEQYF
.,TRBJ2-3,TRBV7-9,.,TGTGCCAGCAGCATCTTAGCAAAAAGCACAGATACGCAGTATTTT,CASSILAKSTDTQYF
TRBD1,TRBJ1-2,TRBV30,.,TGTGCCTGGAGTGACAGGGGTGGAGTCTATGGCTACACCTTC,CAWSDRGGVYGYTF
TRBD1,TRBJ1-1,TRBV7-9,.,TGTGCCAGCAGCCCCGGGACAGCAATTACACCGGACGCCACTGAAGCTTTCTTT,CASSPGTAITPDATEAFF
TRBD2,TRBJ2-2,TRBV27,.,TGTGCCAGCAGTATGACTCCGGGACTAGCGGGAGGGCCTGGAACCGGGGAGCTGTTTTTT,CASSMTPGLAGGPGTGELFF
.,TRBJ1-3,TRBV2,.,TGTGCCAGCAGTGAGACAGGCGTGTTCTCTGGAAACACCATATATTTT,CASSETGVFSGNTIYF
.,TRBJ1-2,TRBV27,.,TGTGCCAGCAGTTTGGTGGGGGCGCGGTCGAGGGTCTATGGCTACACCTTC,CASSLVGARSRVYGYTF
.,TRBJ1-3,TRBV19,.,TGTGCCAGTAGTATTGGGGAGGGGACTCGAGGAAACACCATATATTTT,CASSIGEGTRGNTIYF
TRBD1,TRBJ1-5,TRBV5-5,once,TGTGCCAGCAGCGTACGGACAGGACTTAATCAGCCCCAGCATTTT,CASSVRTGLNQPQHF
.,TRBJ1-1,TRBV30,.,TGTGCCTGGAGTGTAATTATGAACACTGAAGCTTTCTTT,CAWSVIMNTEAFF
.,TRBJ2-3,TRBV19,.,TGTGCCAGTAGTCGACAGACCCCCACAGATACGCAGTATTTT,CASSRQTPTDTQYF
TRBD2,TRBJ2-2,TRBV5-1,.,TGCGCCAGCAGCTTGGATGGCGGGAGAGGCACCGGGGAGCTGTTTTTT,CASSLDGGRGTGELFF
TRBD2,TRBJ2-5,TRBV5-1,few,TGCGCCAGCAGCATTGGCGGGGGGCTGGAGACCCAGTACTTC,CASSIGGGLETQYF
.,TRBJ2-1,TRBV4-2,.,TGTGCCAGCAGTAGAAAAGAGAAGCGCAATGAGCAGTTCTTC,CASSRKEKRNEQFF
.,TRBJ1-6,TRBV7-2,.,TGTGCCAGCAGTCAAAGAGGGGGTGAGTCACCCCTCCACTTT,CASSQRGGESPLHF